This is a list of T cell receptor beta chains from one sample in a study of T-cell memory formation after mild COVID-19. TCRdb reprocessed the 5' RACE reads via MiXCR and lists one record per CDR3 protein. The sample contains a few hundred thousand distinct CDR3 sequences, about 15% of which appear only once. The sample consisted of PBMCs or a T cell subset sorted from them (not recorded which). The origin of the receptors is a man between 18 and 35 years old who had mild COVID-19 (a few samples of this study predate the infection). Cell type and time point are not known. The CDR3 runs from the conserved cysteine through the conserved F or W. A D gene is named only where the DNA matches it firmly. The listing skips clone size in some rows; elsewhere it reads once, few, many or a size class.

j_call | d_call | v_call | clone_size | cdr3_aa | cdr3_nt
TRBJ1-1 | . | TRBV24-1 | . | CATTVLGRSNTEAFF | TGTGCCACCACTGTATTGGGCAGATCGAACACTGAAGCTTTCTTC
TRBJ1-1 | . | TRBV6-5 | few | CASSYGPNTEAFF | TGTGCCAGCAGTTACGGCCCGAACACTGAAGCTTTCTTT
TRBJ1-5 | TRBD1 | TRBV28 | once | CASSLGQDLTQHF | TGTGCCAGCAGTTTGGGACAGGACTTAACCCAGCATTTT
TRBJ2-7 | . | TRBV12-3/TRBV12-4 | many | CASSLTGAYEQYF | TGTGCCAGCAGTTTAACGGGGGCCTACGAGCAGTACTTC
TRBJ1-1 | . | TRBV4-3 | . | CASSQDWARNTEAFF | TGCGCCAGCAGCCAAGATTGGGCAAGGAACACTGAAGCTTTCTTT
TRBJ2-7 | TRBD1 | TRBV6-5 | few | CASSLDRGGEQYF | TGTGCCAGCAGCCTGGACAGGGGAGGGGAGCAGTACTTC
TRBJ2-7 | . | TRBV7-6 | few | CASSLDGTRYYEQYF | TGTGCCAGCAGCTTAGACGGGACAAGGTACTACGAGCAGTACTTC
TRBJ1-4 | . | TRBV7-2 | few | CASSLWGSDEKLFF | TGTGCCAGCAGCTTATGGGGGTCTGACGAAAAACTGTTTTTT
TRBJ2-3 | . | TRBV7-2 | many | CASSWGVGGGASTDTQYF | TGTGCCAGCAGCTGGGGGGTTGGCGGGGGCGCTAGCACAGATACGCAGTATTTT
TRBJ1-2 | . | TRBV7-9 | . | CASSLARAGRVGYTF | TGTGCCAGCAGCTTAGCGAGAGCCGGCAGAGTGGGCTACACCTTC
TRBJ2-5 | . | TRBV5-1 | . | CASSSPEQGQETQYF | TGCGCCAGCAGCTCACCCGAACAGGGACAAGAGACCCAGTACTTC
TRBJ1-6 | TRBD1 | TRBV5-1 | many | CASSSGTANSPLHF | TGCGCCAGCAGCTCCGGGACAGCCAATTCACCCCTCCACTTT
TRBJ2-4 | TRBD2 | TRBV2 | . | CASSRDYPRREYF | TGTGCCAGCAGTCGGGACTACCCTAGAAGGGAGTACTTC
TRBJ1-4 | . | TRBV5-5 | once | CASSEARGGEKLFF | TGTGCCAGCAGCGAGGCGAGGGGCGGTGAAAAACTGTTTTTT
TRBJ2-2 | . | TRBV5-1 | few | CASSLGHITGELFF | TGCGCCAGCAGCTTGGGACACATCACCGGGGAGCTGTTTTTT
TRBJ2-7 | TRBD1 | TRBV10-1 | few | CASSESPTGQGYEQYF | TGCGCCAGCAGTGAGTCGCCAACGGGACAGGGCTACGAGCAGTACTTC
TRBJ2-7 | . | TRBV10-3 | . | CAISVPGMDEQYF | TGTGCCATCAGTGTCCCAGGGATGGACGAGCAGTACTTC